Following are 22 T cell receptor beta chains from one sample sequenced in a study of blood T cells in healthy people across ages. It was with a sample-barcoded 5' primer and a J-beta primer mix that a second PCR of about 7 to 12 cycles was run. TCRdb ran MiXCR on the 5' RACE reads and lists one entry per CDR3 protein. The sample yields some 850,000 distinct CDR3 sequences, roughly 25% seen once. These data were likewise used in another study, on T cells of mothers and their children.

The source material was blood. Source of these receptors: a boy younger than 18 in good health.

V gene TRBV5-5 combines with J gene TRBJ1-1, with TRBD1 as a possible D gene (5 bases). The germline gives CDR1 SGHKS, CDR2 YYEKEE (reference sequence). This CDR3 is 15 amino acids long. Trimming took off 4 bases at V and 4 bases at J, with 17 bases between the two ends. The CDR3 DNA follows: TGTGCCAGCAGCAGAGTAGGGGCCGGGGGCACTGAAGCTTTCTTT. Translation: CASSRVGAGGTEAFF.

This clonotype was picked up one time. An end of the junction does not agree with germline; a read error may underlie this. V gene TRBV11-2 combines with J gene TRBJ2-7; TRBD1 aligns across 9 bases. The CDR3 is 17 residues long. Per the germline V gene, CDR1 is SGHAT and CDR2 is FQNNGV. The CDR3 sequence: CASSLQLTGTGSHEQYF. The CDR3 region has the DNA TGTGCCAGTAGCTTACAATTAACCGGGACAGGGAGCCACGAGCAGTACTTC.

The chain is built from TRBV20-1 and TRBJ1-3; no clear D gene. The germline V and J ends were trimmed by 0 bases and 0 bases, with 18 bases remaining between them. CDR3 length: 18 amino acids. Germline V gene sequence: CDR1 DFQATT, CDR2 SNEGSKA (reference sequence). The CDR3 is CSARDHLPSQSSGNTIYF. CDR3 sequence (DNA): TGCAGTGCTAGAGATCACCTCCCGTCTCAAAGCTCTGGAAACACCATATATTTT.

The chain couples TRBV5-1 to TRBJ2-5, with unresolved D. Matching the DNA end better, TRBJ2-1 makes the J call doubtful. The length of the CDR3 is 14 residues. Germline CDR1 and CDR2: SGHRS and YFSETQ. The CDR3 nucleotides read TGCGCCAGCAGCCAAGGCACTACTAACAATGAGCAGTTCTTC. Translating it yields CASSQGTTNNEQFF.

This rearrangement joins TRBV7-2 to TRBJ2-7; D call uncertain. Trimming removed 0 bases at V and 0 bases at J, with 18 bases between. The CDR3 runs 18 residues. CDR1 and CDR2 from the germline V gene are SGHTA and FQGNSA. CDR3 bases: TGTGCCAGCAGCTTAGCGGAGTGGGTCCCTGACCACTCCTACGAGCAGTACTTC. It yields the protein CASSLAEWVPDHSYEQYF.

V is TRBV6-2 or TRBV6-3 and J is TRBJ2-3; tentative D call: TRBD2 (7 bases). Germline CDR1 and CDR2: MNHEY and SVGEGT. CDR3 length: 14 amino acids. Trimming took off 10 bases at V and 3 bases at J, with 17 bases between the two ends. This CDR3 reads CATSGGLETDTQYF. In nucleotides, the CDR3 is TGTGCCACCTCCGGGGGGCTAGAAACAGATACGCAGTATTTT.

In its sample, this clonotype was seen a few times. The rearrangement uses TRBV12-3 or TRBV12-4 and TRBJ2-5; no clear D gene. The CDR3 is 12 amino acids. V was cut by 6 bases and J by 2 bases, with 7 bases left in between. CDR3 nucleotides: TGTGCCAGCAGGCAGGTTCAAGAGACCCAGTACTTC. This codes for CASRQVQETQYF.

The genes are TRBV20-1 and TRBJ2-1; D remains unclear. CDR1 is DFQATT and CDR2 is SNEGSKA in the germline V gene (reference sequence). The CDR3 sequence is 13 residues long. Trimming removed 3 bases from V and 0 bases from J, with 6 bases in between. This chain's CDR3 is CSASSISYNEQFF. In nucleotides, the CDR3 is TGCAGTGCTAGTAGCATCTCCTACAATGAGCAGTTCTTC.

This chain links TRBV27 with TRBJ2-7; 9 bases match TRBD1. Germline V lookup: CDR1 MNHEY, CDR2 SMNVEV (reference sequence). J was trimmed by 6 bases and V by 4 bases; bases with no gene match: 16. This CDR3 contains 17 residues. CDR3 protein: CASSSLTGTGKGREQYF. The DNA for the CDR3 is TGTGCCAGCAGTTCGCTCACCGGGACAGGGAAGGGTCGCGAGCAGTACTTC.

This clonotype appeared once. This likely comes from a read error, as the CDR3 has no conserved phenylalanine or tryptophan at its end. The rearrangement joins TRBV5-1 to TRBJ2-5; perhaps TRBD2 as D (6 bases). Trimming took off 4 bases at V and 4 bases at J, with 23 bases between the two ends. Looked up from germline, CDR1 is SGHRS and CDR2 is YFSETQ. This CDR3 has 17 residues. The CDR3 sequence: CASSGSQLGDLGETQYS. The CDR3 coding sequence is TGCGCCAGCAGCGGCAGTCAACTAGGGGACTTGGGAGAGACCCAGTACTCC.

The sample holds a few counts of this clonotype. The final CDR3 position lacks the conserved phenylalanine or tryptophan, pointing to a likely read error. The CDR3, as DNA: TGTGCCAGCACCTGGACAAGCGGATATCAGCCCCAGCATCTT. Translation: CASTWTSGYQPQHL. V gene TRBV28 combines with J gene TRBJ1-5, with D possibly TRBD1 on 5 matching bases. Per germline, CDR1 MDHEN and CDR2 SYDVKM. The CDR3 is made up of 14 amino acids. Trimming removed 7 bases at V and 5 bases at J, with 15 bases between.

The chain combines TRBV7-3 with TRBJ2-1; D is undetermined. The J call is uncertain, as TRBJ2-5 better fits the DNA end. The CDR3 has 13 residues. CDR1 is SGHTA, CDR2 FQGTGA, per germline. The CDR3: CASSVSFQETQYF. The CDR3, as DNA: TGTGCCAGCAGCGTTTCCTTTCAAGAGACCCAGTACTTC.

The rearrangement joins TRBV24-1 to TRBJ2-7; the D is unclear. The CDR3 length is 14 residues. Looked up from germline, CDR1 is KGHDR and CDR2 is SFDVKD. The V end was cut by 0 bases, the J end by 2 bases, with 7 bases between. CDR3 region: CATSDLLKPYEQYF. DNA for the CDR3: TGTGCCACCAGTGATTTGCTAAAGCCCTACGAGCAGTACTTC.

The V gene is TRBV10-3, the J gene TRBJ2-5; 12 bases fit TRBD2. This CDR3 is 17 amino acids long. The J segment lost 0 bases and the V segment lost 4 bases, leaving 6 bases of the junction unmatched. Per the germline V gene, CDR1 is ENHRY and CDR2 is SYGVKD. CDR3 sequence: CAISAQRTSGDQETQYF. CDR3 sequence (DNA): TGTGCCATCAGTGCCCAAAGGACTAGCGGGGACCAAGAGACCCAGTACTTC.

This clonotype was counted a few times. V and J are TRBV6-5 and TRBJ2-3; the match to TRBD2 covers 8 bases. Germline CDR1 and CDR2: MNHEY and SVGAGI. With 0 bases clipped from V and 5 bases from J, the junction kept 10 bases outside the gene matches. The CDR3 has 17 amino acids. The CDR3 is CASSYSSNGGARDTQYF. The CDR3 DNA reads TGTGCCAGCAGTTACTCTTCCAACGGGGGGGCCCGAGATACGCAGTATTTT.

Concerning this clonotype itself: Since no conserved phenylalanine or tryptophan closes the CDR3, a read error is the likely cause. CDR3: CASSQGQQETQYL. DNA for the CDR3: TGCGCCAGCAGCCAGGGACAGCAAGAGACCCAGTACTTA. This chain connects TRBV4-1 to TRBJ2-5; 7 nucleotides match TRBD1. After removal of 3 bases from V and 2 bases from J, the junction contained 0 bases not matched to a gene. This CDR3 has 13 residues. CDR1 and CDR2 (germline): MGHRA, YSYEKL.

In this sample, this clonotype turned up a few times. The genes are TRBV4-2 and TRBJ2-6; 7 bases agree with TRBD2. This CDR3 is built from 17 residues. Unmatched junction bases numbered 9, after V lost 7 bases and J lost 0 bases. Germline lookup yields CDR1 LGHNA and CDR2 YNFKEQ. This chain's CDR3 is CASTPRGEYSGANVLTF. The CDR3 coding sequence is TGTGCCAGCACCCCCCGGGGGGAGTACTCTGGGGCCAACGTCCTGACTTTC.

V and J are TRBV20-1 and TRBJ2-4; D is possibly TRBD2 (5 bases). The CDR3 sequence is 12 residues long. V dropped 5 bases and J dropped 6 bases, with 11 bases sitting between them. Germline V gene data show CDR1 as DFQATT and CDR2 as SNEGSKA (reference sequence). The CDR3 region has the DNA TGCAGTGCTCTTACGGGAACAAACATTCAGTACTTC. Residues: CSALTGTNIQYF.

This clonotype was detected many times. The DNA for the CDR3 is TGTGCCAGCAGTCCACAGGGAACCTATGGCTACACCTTC. Its translation: CASSPQGTYGYTF. The J gene is TRBJ1-2, the V gene TRBV12-3 or TRBV12-4, with D perhaps TRBD1 (6 bases). Trimming took off 5 bases at V and 4 bases at J, with 11 bases between the two ends. The CDR3 loop spans 13 amino acids.

The CDR3 loop reads CASQPHQGTDTQYF. The CDR3 DNA reads TGTGCCAGCCAACCCCACCAGGGAACAGATACGCAGTATTTT. The V gene is TRBV14, the J gene TRBJ2-3, with D tentatively TRBD1 (5 bases). Trimming stripped 8 bases from V and 3 bases from J, with 15 bases between. The CDR3 consists of 14 residues. From germline, CDR1 is SGHDN and CDR2 FVKESK.

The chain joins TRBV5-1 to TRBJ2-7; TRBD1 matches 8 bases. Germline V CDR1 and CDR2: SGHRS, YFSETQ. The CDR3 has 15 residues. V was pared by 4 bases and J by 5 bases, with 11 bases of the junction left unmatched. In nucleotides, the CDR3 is TGCGCCAGCAGCCGGGGGTTAGCGACAGGGGACGAGCAGTACTTC. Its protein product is CASSRGLATGDEQYF. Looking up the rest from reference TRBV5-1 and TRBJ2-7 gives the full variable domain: KAGVTQTPRYLIKTRGQQVTLSCSPISGHRSVSWYQQTPGQGLQFLFEYFSETQRNKGNFPGRFSGRQFSNSRSEMNVSTLELGDSALYLCASSRGLATGDEQYFGPGTRLTVT.

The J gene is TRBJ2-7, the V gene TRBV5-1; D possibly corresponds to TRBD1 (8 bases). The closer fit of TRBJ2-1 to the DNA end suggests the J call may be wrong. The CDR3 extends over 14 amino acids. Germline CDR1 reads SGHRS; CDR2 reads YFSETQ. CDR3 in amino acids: CASSFSDRGGEQFF. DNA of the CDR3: TGCGCCAGCAGCTTCAGCGACAGGGGAGGGGAGCAGTTCTTC.